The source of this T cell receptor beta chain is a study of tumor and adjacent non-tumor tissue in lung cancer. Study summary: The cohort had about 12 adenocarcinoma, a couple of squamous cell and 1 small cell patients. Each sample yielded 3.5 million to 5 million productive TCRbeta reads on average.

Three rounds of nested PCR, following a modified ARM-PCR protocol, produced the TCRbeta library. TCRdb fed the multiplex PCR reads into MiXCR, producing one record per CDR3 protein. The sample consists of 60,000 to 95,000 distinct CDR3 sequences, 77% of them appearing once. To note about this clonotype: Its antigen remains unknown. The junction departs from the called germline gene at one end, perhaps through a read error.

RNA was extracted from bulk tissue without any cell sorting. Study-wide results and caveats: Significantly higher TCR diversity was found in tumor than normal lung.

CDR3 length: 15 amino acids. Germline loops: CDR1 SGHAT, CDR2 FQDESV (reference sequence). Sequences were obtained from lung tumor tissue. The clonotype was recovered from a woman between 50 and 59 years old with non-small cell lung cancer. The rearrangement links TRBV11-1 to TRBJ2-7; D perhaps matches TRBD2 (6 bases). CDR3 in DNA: TGTGCCAGCGGCTTGAGTTCGGGAGTAACCTACGAGCAGTACTTC. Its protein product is CASGLSSGVTYEQYF.